This is a list of T cell receptor beta chains from one sample in a study of blood T cell repertoires in COVID-19. Sequencing used immunoSEQ multiplex PCR; TCRdb keeps in-frame clones, though not all of them. The table includes 88,000 or so clones, over 75% detected once. Sequenced material: peripheral blood. The source is a man in his fifties or sixties with acute or convalescent COVID-19. CDR3s include the opening cysteine and the closing phenylalanine or tryptophan.

v_call cdr3_aa
TRBV7-8 CASTAGTVNHGGNQPQHF
TRBV6-1 CASSEPTGGSGSTEAFF
TRBV5-6 CASSFGGGSKNTEAFF
TRBV28 CASSLSAGRETQYF
TRBV7-2 CASSSGGFEAFF
TRBV6-6 CASSPPAEHYGYTF
TRBV4-1 CASSQISGGTDTQYF
TRBV19 CATKDMARTGELFF
TRBV4-1 CASSQDWSSSGNTIYF
TRBV10-1 CASSTRQGYYNEQFF
TRBV19 CASSRAGGTTDTQYF
TRBV9 CASSEGTGNNEKLFF
TRBV20-1 CSGTRTAEQFF
TRBV6-2/TRBV6-3 CASSSRQVYNEQFF
TRBV18 CASSRDAGGLDQPQHF
TRBV2 CASSHRQLNTEAFF
TRBV30 CAWRGTGSDYGYTF
TRBV28 CASKSGPRTRGYTF
TRBV10-3 CAISESRGQPQHF
TRBV4-1 CASSQEPGGASYNEQFF
TRBV24-1 CATSDFTEGETQYF
TRBV14 CASSPTGRAGELFF
TRBV19 CASSTPYRTGGVEAFF
TRBV29-1 CSGLKQNTEAFF
TRBV3-1/TRBV3-2 CASSRGQSSGNTIYF
TRBV30 CAWSPGHSSGETQYF
TRBV29-1 CSVDRTSGIQFF
TRBV6-6 CASSPRGTLYSNQPQHF
TRBV11-2 CASSIGLAVSGANVLTF
TRBV21-1 CASTTDRGIGELFF
TRBV11-3 CASSDRDRVRNEQFF
TRBV7-9 CASSDGQGSTNEKLFF
TRBV24-1 CATGLAGLLNEQFF
TRBV15 CATSRDRVAGYEQYF
TRBV5-1 CASSLEQGSKMSSYNEQFF
TRBV21-1 CASGRRFGYTF
TRBV19 CASSIAGGETQYF
TRBV6-5 CASSWAGTAPQETQYF
TRBV27 CASSLGGSSYEQYF
TRBV19 CASSTLTSGSNNEQFF
TRBV18 CASSPGLAFNEQFF
TRBV19 CASRRLAGVSETQYF
TRBV30 CAWSPPGLAGNEQFF
TRBV7-2 CASSFRDSPFYGYTF
TRBV4-3 CASSQEGGVGETQYF
TRBV7-2 CASSLRSDRGLVTEAFF
TRBV28 CASLRAGFSGANVLTF
TRBV12-3/TRBV12-4 CASSLGDSVEAFF
TRBV19 CASSPSGEPLWGYTF
TRBV15 CATSRVSNTEAFF
TRBV7-8 CASSFPAGNEQYF
TRBV27 CASSLSFGAYTDTQYF